The subject of this entry is one T cell receptor beta chain. This sample stems from a study of cytomegalovirus exposure and HLA in healthy donors. Here immunoSEQ multiplex PCR was the method, and the copy in TCRdb shows in-frame clones only, minus some. The sample includes around 66,000 clones, approximately 97% of them seen just once. Germline V gene lookup returns CDR1 MNHEY and CDR2 SMNVEV (reference sequence). The CDR3 is 17 residues long. V lost 5 bases and J lost 0; bases outside the gene matches: 11. The clonotype comes from a woman between 18 and 29 years old in good health and CMV-seropositive. The sequenced material came from PBMCs. The chain joins TRBV27 to TRBJ2-3; 7 positions match TRBD1. This CDR3 is CASSKVSGGISTDTQYF. CDR3 DNA: TGTGCCAGCAGTAAGGTTTCAGGGGGAATAAGCACAGATACGCAGTATTTT.